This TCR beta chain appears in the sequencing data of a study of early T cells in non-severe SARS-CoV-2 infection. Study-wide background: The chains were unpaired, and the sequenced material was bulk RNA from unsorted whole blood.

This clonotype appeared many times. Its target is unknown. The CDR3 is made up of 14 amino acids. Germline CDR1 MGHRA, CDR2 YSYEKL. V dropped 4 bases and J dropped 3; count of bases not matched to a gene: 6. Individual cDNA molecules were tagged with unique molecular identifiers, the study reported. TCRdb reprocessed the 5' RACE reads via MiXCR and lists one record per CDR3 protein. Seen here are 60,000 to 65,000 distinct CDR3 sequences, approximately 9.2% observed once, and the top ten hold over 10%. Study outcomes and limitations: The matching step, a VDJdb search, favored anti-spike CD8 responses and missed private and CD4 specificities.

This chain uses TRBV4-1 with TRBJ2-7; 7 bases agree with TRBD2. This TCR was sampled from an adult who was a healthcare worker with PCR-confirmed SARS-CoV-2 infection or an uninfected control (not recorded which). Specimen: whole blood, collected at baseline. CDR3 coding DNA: TGCGCCAGCAGCCGGGAGGGGAGCGACTACGAGCAGTACTTC. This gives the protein CASSREGSDYEQYF.